This TCR beta chain was identified during a study of shared clonotypes between healthy human individuals. Regarding the study as a whole: Rarefaction showed that sequencing of sorted subsets was incomplete (despite large depth).

Concerning this clone: Antigen: not known. This same CDR3 is encoded by further DNA sequences in the sample.

There are 15 residues in the CDR3. The germline V gene encodes CDR1 SEHNR and CDR2 FQNEAQ (reference sequence). The J segment lost 0 bases and the V segment lost 4 bases, leaving 3 bases of the junction unmatched. Nashville, Tennessee was home to all donors, who were Caucasian adults. The deep-level immunoSEQ assay was used. Researchers divided each subset's genomic DNA evenly across several immunoSEQ plates. Clones were sequenced by immunoSEQ multiplex PCR, and TCRdb holds only the in-frame ones, with some missing. The sample lists hundreds of thousands of clones; around 73% were seen once. The clonotype was recovered from a woman between 25 and 40 years old in good health. V and J are TRBV7-9 and TRBJ2-3; 8 nucleotides match TRBD1. The sequencing input was memory CD4+ T cells sorted from blood. The sample's subset: CD45RA-negative fraction. The CDR3: CASSSGQGSTDTQYF. CDR3 nucleotide sequence: TGTGCCAGCAGCTCAGGACAGGGAAGCACAGATACGCAGTATTTT.